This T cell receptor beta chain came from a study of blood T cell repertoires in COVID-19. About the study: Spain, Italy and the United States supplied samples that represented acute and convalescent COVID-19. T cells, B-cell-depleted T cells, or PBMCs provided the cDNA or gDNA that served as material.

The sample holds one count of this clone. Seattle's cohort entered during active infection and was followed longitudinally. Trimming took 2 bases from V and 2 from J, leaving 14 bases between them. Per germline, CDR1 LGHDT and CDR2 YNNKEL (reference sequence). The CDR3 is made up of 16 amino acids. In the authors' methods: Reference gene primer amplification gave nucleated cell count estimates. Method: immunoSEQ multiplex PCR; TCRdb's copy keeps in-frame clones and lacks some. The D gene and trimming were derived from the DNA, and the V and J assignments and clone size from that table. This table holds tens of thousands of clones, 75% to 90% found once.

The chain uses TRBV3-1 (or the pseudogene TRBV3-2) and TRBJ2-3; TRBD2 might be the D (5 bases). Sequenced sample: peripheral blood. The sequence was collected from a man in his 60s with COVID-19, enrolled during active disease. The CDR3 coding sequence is TGTGCCAGCAGCCAATCCTACGGGATTATCACAGATACGCAGTATTTT. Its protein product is CASSQSYGIITDTQYF.